The 14 T cell receptor beta chains in this list originate from one sample, sequenced in a study of T cell responses to AZD1222 COVID-19 vaccine. The method was immunoSEQ multiplex PCR; TCRdb's version includes in-frame clones alone and lacks a portion of them. The sample consists of 110,000 to 150,000 clones, approximately 90% of them appearing once. Source: peripheral blood, taken on day 0 of AZD1222 vaccination. The receptors were gathered from an adult in good health.

J is TRBJ1-3 and V is TRBV9; no clear D. V was shortened by 1 base and J by 4 bases, with 12 bases between the two germline ends. The CDR3 is made up of 15 amino acids. Germline CDR1 is SGDLS and CDR2 is YYNGEE. The CDR3 loop is CASSVSGNVGNTIYF. The CDR3, as DNA: TGTGCCAGCAGCGTATCGGGGAACGTGGGAAACACCATATATTTT.

This clone was recorded once. The chain links TRBV11-2 to TRBJ1-2; maybe TRBD1 (6 bases). This CDR3 is 16 amino acids long. V lost 3 bases and J 3 bases, leaving 17 bases between the germline ends. The germline V gene has CDR1 SGHAT and CDR2 FQNNGV. The CDR3 DNA is TGTGCCAGCAGCTTTTTACGCAGGGGATATGACTATGGCTACACCTTC. Protein product: CASSFLRRGYDYGYTF.

The chain is built from TRBV15 and TRBJ2-1; the D call may be TRBD1 or TRBD2 (6 bases each). The CDR3 has 14 amino acids. The V end lost 4 bases, the J end lost 9 bases, and 16 bases lay between the germline ends. Germline CDR1 reads LNHNV; CDR2 reads YYDKDF (reference sequence). The CDR3 spells CATSKEAGRGEQFF. As DNA, the CDR3 is TGTGCCACCAGCAAGGAAGCGGGCAGGGGTGAGCAGTTCTTC. The full variable domain, in which reference TRBV15 and TRBJ2-1 provide the parts outside the CDR3, is DAMVIQNPRYQVTQFGKPVTLSCSQTLNHNVMYWYQQKSSQAPKLLFHYYDKDFNNEADTPDNFQSRRPNTSFCFLDIRSPGLGDTAMYLCATSKEAGRGEQFFGPGTRLTVL.

V is TRBV11-2 and J is TRBJ2-3; 9 bases agree with TRBD2. V dropped 3 bases and J dropped 2; count of bases not matched to a gene: 6. The CDR3 sequence is 16 residues long. Germline values: CDR1 SGHAT, CDR2 FQNNGV. The CDR3 is CASSFRGGGATDTQYF. The CDR3 coding sequence is TGTGCCAGCAGCTTTCGCGGCGGGGGGGCCACAGATACGCAGTATTTT. Looking up the rest from reference TRBV11-2 and TRBJ2-3 gives the full variable domain: EAGVAQSPRYKIIEKRQSVAFWCNPISGHATLYWYQQILGQGPKLLIQFQNNGVVDDSQLPKDRFSAERLKGVDSTLKIQPAKLEDSAVYLCASSFRGGGATDTQYFGPGTRLTVL.

The chain employs TRBV5-5 and TRBJ1-3; tentatively, D is TRBD1 (5 bases). V dropped 1 base and J dropped 0 bases, with 8 bases sitting between them. This CDR3 is 15 amino acids long. Germline V lookup: CDR1 SGHKS, CDR2 YYEKEE (reference sequence). The CDR3 spells CASSLFGASGNTIYF. Written as DNA, the CDR3 is TGTGCCAGCAGCTTGTTCGGGGCCTCTGGAAACACCATATATTTT.

V gene TRBV7-3 combines with J gene TRBJ2-1; 7 nucleotides line up with TRBD2. CDR3 length: 17 residues. In germline, CDR1 is SGHTA, CDR2 FQGTGA. After removal of 2 bases from V and 3 bases from J, the junction contained 10 bases not matched to a gene. The CDR3 bases are TGTGCCAGCAGCTTATATAGCGGGTCCGGGGTCTACAATGAGCAGTTCTTC. Translation gives CASSLYSGSGVYNEQFF.

This clone has a single count. V usage is TRBV3-1 (or the pseudogene TRBV3-2) and J usage is TRBJ2-5; no definite D call. Germline loops: CDR1 LGHDT, CDR2 YNNKEL (reference sequence). The CDR3 has 14 amino acids. V was trimmed by 0 bases and J by 5 bases, leaving 10 bases between them. Written as DNA, the CDR3 is TGTGCCAGCAGCCAAGATATTGGTCCCGAGACCCAGTACTTC. Protein product: CASSQDIGPETQYF.

The rearrangement uses TRBV6-2 or TRBV6-3 and TRBJ2-7, with TRBD1 matching 9 bases. The V gene's germline CDR1 is MNHEY and CDR2 SVGEGT. The CDR3 is made up of 17 amino acids. Trimming at V came to 2 bases and at J to 2 bases, leaving 10 bases not matched to a gene. The DNA of the CDR3 is TGTGCCAGCAGTTACAGCCCGGGACAGGGATATCCCTACGAGCAGTACTTC. Its protein product is CASSYSPGQGYPYEQYF.

In this sample, this clone turned up once. The chain joins TRBV5-1 to TRBJ2-2, with D unresolved. The CDR3 covers 16 residues. The V and J ends lost 0 bases and 0 bases respectively, with 9 bases between them. Germline CDR1 is SGHRS and CDR2 is YFSETQ. The CDR3 spells CASSLVADANTGELFF. In nucleotides, the CDR3 is TGCGCCAGCAGCTTGGTGGCGGACGCGAACACCGGGGAGCTGTTTTTT.

CDR3 in amino acids: CASSVVSASYNEQFF. The CDR3 DNA is TGTGCCAGCAGCGTAGTCAGCGCCTCCTACAATGAGCAGTTCTTC. The chain carries TRBV9 and TRBJ2-1; D is uncertain. The germline gives CDR1 SGDLS, CDR2 YYNGEE. V shed 0 bases and J shed 0 bases, with 7 bases lying between them. The CDR3 runs to 15 residues.

The chain carries TRBV6-2 or TRBV6-3 and TRBJ2-3, with D perhaps TRBD2 (5 bases). There are 15 residues in the CDR3. Trimming removed 6 bases at V and 0 bases at J, with 13 bases between. Germline-derived CDR1 and CDR2 are MNHEY and SVGEGT. The CDR3 protein is CASSQRYHSTDTQYF. The DNA for the CDR3 is TGTGCCAGCAGCCAGCGGTACCATAGCACAGATACGCAGTATTTT.

The chain links TRBV7-9 to TRBJ2-3, with 10 bases lining up with TRBD2. Germline V gene data show CDR1 as SEHNR and CDR2 as FQNEAQ (reference sequence). V was pared by 5 bases and J by 1 base, with 9 bases of the junction left unmatched. The CDR3 contains 17 residues. The CDR3 sequence: CASSPRPGTSGTDTQYF. The CDR3 DNA follows: TGTGCCAGCAGCCCCCGCCCCGGGACTAGCGGCACAGATACGCAGTATTTT.

V is TRBV9 and J is TRBJ1-1, with TRBD1 matching over 12 bases. V shed 3 bases, J shed 6 bases, and the junction held 6 bases outside the gene matches. Looked up from germline, CDR1 is SGDLS and CDR2 is YYNGEE. This CDR3 region has 15 residues. CDR3 coding DNA: TGTGCCAGCAGCGCCACGGGACAGGGGGCGTCTGAAGCTTTCTTT. It codes for CASSATGQGASEAFF.

The CDR3 sequence is CASSLGVNQPQHF. The CDR3 DNA reads TGCGCCAGCAGCTTGGGGGTAAATCAGCCCCAGCATTTT. V and J are TRBV5-1 and TRBJ1-5; D remains unclear. This CDR3 spans 13 amino acids. CDR1 and CDR2 (germline): SGHRS, YFSETQ. V gave up 0 bases and J gave up 4 bases, with 5 bases separating them.